This entry describes one T cell receptor beta chain. Its target is unknown. This record belongs to a study of CD8+CD57+ T cells in acquired aplastic anemia. Study-wide context: Some 9.9 million reads, on average, were obtained for CD4+ cells from healthy donors.

TCR beta VDJ combinations and CDR3 sequences were profiled from genomic DNA. A single record per CDR3 protein comes from TCRdb applying MiXCR to the reads. This sample has about 160,000 distinct CDR3 sequences, with 35% to 55% found just once. V lost 2 bases, J lost 5 bases, and 13 bases lay in between. The germline V gene has CDR1 MNHEY and CDR2 SMNVEV (reference sequence). The CDR3 has 15 residues. Findings and caveats of the study: Comparison of patients with controls identified roughly 27 shared CD8+ CDR3 sequences.

This chain joins TRBV27 and TRBJ2-1; tentatively, D is TRBD1 (6 bases). This receptor was taken from a human donor in good health. Sequencing was carried out using sorted CD4+, CD8+, or CD8+CD57+ T cells (not recorded which) from PBMCs. This chain's CDR3 is CASSLDRSGNNEQFF. CDR3 bases: TGTGCCAGCAGTTTAGACAGGAGTGGAAACAATGAGCAGTTCTTC.